The 26 T cell receptor beta chains listed next were all sequenced from one sample in a study of OX40 agonist ivuxolimab in advanced cancers. Profiling relied on immunoSEQ multiplex PCR, and the TCRdb table lists in-frame clones only, not all of them. The data contain around 58,000 clones, 85% to 90% of them singletons. This specimen was CD4+ or CD8+ T cells sorted from blood, taken in a trial of the OX40 agonist ivuxolimab. These TCRs come from an adult with an advanced solid tumor such as melanoma, head and neck, liver or kidney cancer.

This chain links TRBV5-1 with TRBJ2-4; D is uncertain. V was pared by 4 bases and J by 3 bases, with 14 bases between. The CDR3 is 15 residues long. Germline CDR1 is SGHRS and CDR2 is YFSETQ. CDR3 nucleotides: TGCGCCAGCAGCCCCGATGGGTCGGGCAAAAACATTCAGTACTTC. Translated: CASSPDGSGKNIQYF.

This clone was picked up one time. The V gene is TRBV18, the J gene TRBJ2-3; the match to TRBD1 covers 8 bases. Trimming at V came to 3 bases and at J to 1 base, leaving 12 bases not matched to a gene. The CDR3 sequence is 18 residues long. The germline gives CDR1 KGHSH, CDR2 LQKENI. CDR3 sequence reads: CASSPAVGGTGRTDTQYF. CDR3 DNA sequence: TGTGCCAGCTCACCCGCAGTTGGCGGGACAGGTCGCACAGATACGCAGTATTTT.

This clone was recorded once. The rearrangement uses TRBV28 and TRBJ1-5; perhaps TRBD1 as D (5 bases). Germline lookup yields CDR1 MDHEN and CDR2 SYDVKM. Trimming removed 3 bases at V and 0 bases at J, with 9 bases between. The CDR3 consists of 15 residues. This CDR3 reads CASSLRQGSNQPQHF. In nucleotides, the CDR3 is TGTGCCAGCAGTTTGCGCCAGGGTAGCAATCAGCCCCAGCATTTT.

This chain links TRBV6-5 with TRBJ1-1; D possibly corresponds to TRBD1 (5 bases). This CDR3 region has 12 residues. Germline V gives CDR1 MNHEY, CDR2 SVGAGI. The ends were cut back, 6 bases at V and 7 bases at J, with 12 bases in the middle. The CDR3 DNA follows: TGTGCCAGCAGCTTGGGGGGTGGTGAAGCTTTCTTT. This translates into CASSLGGGEAFF.

This chain joins TRBV28 and TRBJ2-2; 11 nucleotides align to TRBD1. Germline loops: CDR1 MDHEN, CDR2 SYDVKM. There are 16 residues in the CDR3. J was trimmed by 3 bases and V by 4 bases; bases with no gene match: 4. The CDR3 region has the DNA TGTGCCAGCAGTTCCCCGGGACAGGGGGACACCGGGGAGCTGTTTTTT. This translates into CASSSPGQGDTGELFF.

The chain links TRBV1 to TRBJ1-3. TRBV1 is classified as a pseudogene. There are 22 residues in the CDR3. The CDR3: CTSSQFEKGGTASASTGNTIYF. The CDR3 region has the DNA TGCACCAGCAGCCAGTTTGAAAAGGGGGGGACAGCCTCTGCAAGCACAGGAAACACCATATATTTT.

This rearrangement joins TRBV11-2 to TRBJ1-3, with D unresolved. The length of the CDR3 is 14 residues. V was shortened by 5 bases and J by 2 bases, with 10 bases between the two germline ends. Looked up from germline, CDR1 is SGHAT and CDR2 is FQNNGV. CDR3 region: CASSAATAGNTIYF. CDR3 bases: TGTGCCAGCAGCGCAGCAACAGCTGGAAACACCATATATTTT.

A single count supports this clone. The gene calls are TRBV7-9 and TRBJ2-3; TRBD2 aligns across 7 bases. CDR3 size: 15 residues. Germline trimming cut 5 bases from V and 3 bases from J; bases unmatched to any gene: 8. Germline lookup yields CDR1 SEHNR and CDR2 FQNEAQ (reference sequence). The CDR3: CASSAGGAGTDTQYF. The DNA for the CDR3 is TGTGCCAGCAGCGCCGGGGGAGCGGGGACAGATACGCAGTATTTT. The full variable domain, rest sourced from reference TRBV7-9 and TRBJ2-3, is DTGVSQNPRHKITKRGQNVTFRCDPISEHNRLYWYRQTLGQGPEFLTYFQNEAQLEKSRLLSDRFSAERPKGSFSTLEIQRTEQGDSAMYLCASSAGGAGTDTQYFGPGTRLTVL.

The chain uses TRBV25-1 and TRBJ1-1, with D perhaps matching TRBD1 (6 bases). V was trimmed by 6 bases and J by 2 bases, leaving 13 bases between them. Germline V gene data show CDR1 as MGHDK and CDR2 as SYGVNS. The CDR3 sequence is 14 residues long. The CDR3 sequence is CASRSRGVNTEAFF. The CDR3 nucleotides read TGTGCCAGCAGATCCAGGGGTGTTAACACTGAAGCTTTCTTT.

The chain combines TRBV5-4 with TRBJ2-3, with 13 bases aligning to TRBD2. CDR1 SGHNT and CDR2 YYREEE come from the germline V gene (reference sequence). The CDR3 runs 14 residues. V shed 10 bases and J 4 bases; nucleotides not matched to a gene: 6. This CDR3 reads CAGGLAGDPDTQYF. CDR3 nucleotides: TGTGCCGGAGGACTAGCGGGAGACCCAGATACGCAGTATTTT.

This clone has only a few counts. The rearrangement links TRBV6-6 to TRBJ2-2; tentatively, D is TRBD1 (5 bases). The CDR3 is 14 residues long. Looked up from germline, CDR1 is MNHNY and CDR2 is SVGAGI (reference sequence). Deletions cut 10 bases from V and 1 base from J, with 13 bases between. CDR3 loop: CATPRTKNTGELFF. In DNA form, the CDR3 reads TGTGCCACCCCCCGGACAAAGAACACCGGGGAGCTGTTTTTT.

The J gene is TRBJ2-1, the V gene TRBV6-1; 8 bases line up with TRBD2. Germline CDR1 MNHNS, CDR2 SASEGT. The ends lost 1 base at V and 12 bases at J; junction bases unmatched: 11. The CDR3 is 15 residues long. CDR3 loop: CASSEDQREFGSQFF. CDR3 DNA sequence: TGTGCCAGCAGTGAAGACCAGCGGGAGTTCGGGTCGCAGTTCTTC.

The chain is built from TRBV25-1 and TRBJ1-2; a possible D gene is TRBD1 (5 bases). Trimming shortened V by 6 bases and J by 4 bases, and 15 bases separated the two germline ends. Germline CDR1 MGHDK, CDR2 SYGVNS. CDR3 length: 14 amino acids. The CDR3 coding sequence is TGTGCCAGCAGCTCCGGGACGGAGAGCTATGGCTACACCTTC. As protein: CASSSGTESYGYTF.

The rearrangement joins TRBV18 to TRBJ1-1, with TRBD1 as a possible D gene (6 bases). The ends were cut back, 5 bases at V and 6 bases at J, with 13 bases in the middle. The CDR3 runs 13 residues. From germline, CDR1 is KGHSH and CDR2 LQKENI. The CDR3 DNA is TGTGCCAGCTCAACATTCGGACAGCCTGAAGCTTTCTTT. Its translation: CASSTFGQPEAFF.

This rearrangement joins TRBV19 to TRBJ2-3; 8 nucleotides line up with TRBD1. This CDR3 has 15 amino acids. The trim removed 2 bases at V and 1 base at J, leaving 2 bases unmatched. The V gene's germline CDR1 is LNHDA and CDR2 SQIVND (reference sequence). CDR3 DNA: TGTGCCAGTAGTATATCGGGACAGGGCACAGATACGCAGTATTTT. Translated: CASSISGQGTDTQYF.

This chain uses TRBV6-1 with TRBJ2-7; a possible D gene is TRBD2 (6 bases). CDR1 is MNHNS, CDR2 SASEGT, per germline. The CDR3 covers 13 residues. The V end lost 7 bases, the J end lost 5 bases, and 15 bases lay between the germline ends. CDR3 DNA: TGTGCCAGCATCGGGAGATGGTTGAACGAGCAGTACTTC. Its protein is CASIGRWLNEQYF.

The rearrangement uses TRBV4-2 and TRBJ2-7, with D possibly being TRBD2 (5 bases). CDR1 is LGHNA, CDR2 YNFKEQ, per germline. CDR3 length: 17 amino acids. V lost 0 bases to trimming and J lost 2 bases, with 17 bases between them. The CDR3 protein is CASSQEAGGGPPYEQYF. CDR3 bases: TGTGCCAGCAGCCAAGAGGCCGGAGGCGGGCCTCCCTACGAGCAGTACTTC.

The chain couples TRBV6-1 to TRBJ1-4; the D gene is possibly TRBD1 (6 bases). In germline, CDR1 is MNHNS, CDR2 SASEGT. CDR3 size: 13 residues. The germline V and J ends were trimmed by 8 bases and 8 bases, with 15 bases remaining between them. This CDR3 reads CASYRAAGEKLFF. The CDR3 DNA is TGTGCCAGCTACAGGGCTGCTGGGGAAAAACTGTTTTTT.

This chain joins TRBV6-5 and TRBJ1-1, with a tentative D call TRBD1 (6 bases). The germline CDR1 and CDR2 sequences are MNHEY and SVGAGI. This CDR3 spans 12 amino acids. The V and J ends lost 6 bases and 11 bases respectively, with 16 bases between them. CDR3 sequence: CASSDWGGPAFF. CDR3 nucleotide sequence: TGTGCCAGCAGCGACTGGGGGGGCCCCGCTTTCTTT.

The chain couples TRBV28 to TRBJ2-5; D gene uncertain. Germline CDR1 is MDHEN and CDR2 is SYDVKM. The CDR3 is 12 residues long. The V end lost 6 bases, the J end lost 5 bases, and 10 bases lay between the germline ends. The CDR3 loop reads CASSLQWETQYF. The CDR3 DNA reads TGTGCCAGCAGCTTACAGTGGGAGACCCAGTACTTC.

This clone was observed a single time. The chain employs TRBV11-2 and TRBJ2-7, with a weak D call TRBD2 (5 bases). V shed 5 bases and J shed 4 bases, with 15 bases lying between them. The CDR3 extends over 14 amino acids. Germline V gene lookup returns CDR1 SGHAT and CDR2 FQNNGV. The CDR3 nucleotides are TGTGCCAGCAGCGAACGGACTCTTTTATACGAGCAGTACTTC. This translates into CASSERTLLYEQYF.

This clone was observed a single time. The chain combines TRBV14 with TRBJ2-7; TRBD2 matches 8 bases. CDR3 length: 15 amino acids. Germline V gives CDR1 SGHDN, CDR2 FVKESK. V dropped 4 bases and J dropped 7; count of bases not matched to a gene: 12. CDR3 DNA sequence: TGTGCCAGCAGCCGTCCTGGACGGGGGGGGCGGGAGCAGTACTTC. This translates into CASSRPGRGGREQYF.

This clone was seen just once. The chain links TRBV7-9 to TRBJ1-1; TRBD1 is a possible D gene (5 bases). CDR1 SEHNR and CDR2 FQNEAQ come from the germline V gene (reference sequence). The CDR3 spans 15 residues. Trimming took off 5 bases at V and 1 base at J, with 14 bases between the two ends. CDR3 sequence (DNA): TGTGCCAGCAGCCCGAGGGACGGAAGGAACACTGAAGCTTTCTTT. It specifies CASSPRDGRNTEAFF. Complete variable domain (other parts from reference TRBV7-9 and TRBJ1-1): DTGVSQNPRHKITKRGQNVTFRCDPISEHNRLYWYRQTLGQGPEFLTYFQNEAQLEKSRLLSDRFSAERPKGSFSTLEIQRTEQGDSAMYLCASSPRDGRNTEAFFGQGTRLTVV.

The chain links TRBV28 to TRBJ1-4; unclear D gene. The V gene lost 3 bases and the J gene lost 4 bases, with 9 bases spanning the gap. Germline V gene lookup returns CDR1 MDHEN and CDR2 SYDVKM. CDR3 length: 14 residues. CDR3 nucleotides: TGTGCCAGCAGTTTGGGAAACCTTAATGAAAAACTGTTTTTT. Residues: CASSLGNLNEKLFF.

The chain is built from TRBV15 and TRBJ2-7, with D tentatively TRBD2 (5 bases). CDR1 and CDR2 (germline): LNHNV, YYDKDF (reference sequence). V was pared by 1 base and J by 5 bases, with 9 bases between. CDR3 length equals 13 residues. The CDR3 sequence is CATSRGGIHEQYF. CDR3 in DNA: TGTGCCACCAGCAGAGGAGGGATCCACGAGCAGTACTTC.

V usage is TRBV19 and J usage is TRBJ2-1, with 11 bases aligning to TRBD2. The germline CDR1 and CDR2 sequences are LNHDA and SQIVND (reference sequence). Trimming took 5 bases from V and 10 from J; bases not matched to a gene: 4. The length of the CDR3 is 13 residues. The CDR3 coding sequence is TGTGCCAGTAGTCTAGCGGGAGGATACGAGCAGTTCTTC. This translates into CASSLAGGYEQFF.